Each of the 10 T cell receptor beta chains below was sequenced from the same sample in a study of T cell responses to AZD1222 COVID-19 vaccine (dated by TCRdb to the early 2020s). Libraries were made using the immunoSEQ multiplex PCR assay. TCRdb limited this immuneACCESS table to in-frame rearrangements with V and J called. A share of clones is missing; checked studies link under half to unresolved V genes, and the rest is unexplained. The sample records some 150,000 clones, about nine tenths of which are singletons. Clones ranked in the top ten supply over 13% of the sample. Interpreted using the paper, the time point label stands for: baseline before first vaccination. This specimen was peripheral blood, taken on day 0 of AZD1222 vaccination. The receptors here all came from an adult in good health.

This sequence joins TRBV19 and TRBJ1-2, with 8 bases matching TRBD1. V lost 3 bases to trimming and J lost 2 bases; unmatched junction nucleotides: 5. Germline values: CDR1 LNHDA, CDR2 SQIVND (reference sequence). The CDR3 sequence is 15 residues long. CDR3 residues: CASSMGQVGNYGYTF. CDR3 DNA: TGTGCCAGTAGTATGGGACAGGTGGGGAACTATGGCTACACCTTC.

The rearrangement uses TRBV28 and TRBJ1-2; D unresolved. V lost 2 bases and J lost 4, with 11 bases in between. This CDR3 contains 14 residues. Germline V lookup: CDR1 MDHEN, CDR2 SYDVKM. The CDR3 here is CASSLGRATYGYTF. Written as DNA, the CDR3 is TGTGCCAGCAGTTTAGGGAGAGCCACCTATGGCTACACCTTC.

This chain joins TRBV10-2 and TRBJ2-1; D remains unclear. In germline, CDR1 is WSHSY, CDR2 SAAADI. The CDR3 is made up of 14 amino acids. With 7 bases removed from V and 2 bases from J, the gap between germline ends came to 12 bases. The CDR3 bases are TGCGCCAGCACATCTAGTACCACCTACAATGAGCAGTTCTTC. This sequence encodes CASTSSTTYNEQFF.

The chain is built from TRBV11-1 and TRBJ1-6; 7 nucleotides align to TRBD1. The CDR3 extends over 16 amino acids. With V trimmed by 4 bases and J by 6 bases, 9 bases remained unmatched. Germline V gene sequence: CDR1 SGHAT, CDR2 FQDESV (reference sequence). CDR3 bases: TGTGCCAGCAGCTCCAGGGGGAGCTCCGGTAATTCACCCCTCCACTTT. It specifies CASSSRGSSGNSPLHF.

The J gene is TRBJ1-4, the V gene TRBV2; possible D gene TRBD1, 5 bases. The CDR3 loop spans 14 amino acids. Germline CDR1 SNHLY, CDR2 FYNNEI. With 3 bases removed from V and 7 bases from J, the gap between germline ends came to 12 bases. The DNA of the CDR3 is TGTGCCAGCAGTGAGGCAGTAAGGGGTGAAAAACTGTTTTTT. Translation: CASSEAVRGEKLFF.

The chain employs TRBV6-2 or TRBV6-3 and TRBJ1-2; TRBD1 might be the D (6 bases). CDR1 MNHEY and CDR2 SVGEGT come from the germline V gene. The CDR3 is 12 residues long. Trimming took 6 bases from V and 4 from J, leaving 9 bases between them. DNA of the CDR3: TGTGCCAGCAGCCAGGGGTTCTATGGCTACACCTTC. Amino acids: CASSQGFYGYTF.

V and J are TRBV25-1 and TRBJ2-1; TRBD1 matches at 10 bases. Germline loops: CDR1 MGHDK, CDR2 SYGVNS. The CDR3 covers 14 residues. V gave up 4 bases and J gave up 4 bases; unmatched junction bases: 1. The CDR3 bases are TGTGCCAGCAGTGGGGACAGGGGTTACAATGAGCAGTTCTTC. This gives the protein CASSGDRGYNEQFF.

The V call is TRBV5-1, the J call TRBJ2-6; TRBD1 aligns across 7 bases. The CDR3 spans 18 residues. V trimming: 2 bases; J trimming: 3 bases; junction bases outside the gene matches: 11. Germline values: CDR1 SGHRS, CDR2 YFSETQ. Here the CDR3 reads CASSLQRVTGSGANVLTF. CDR3 coding DNA: TGCGCCAGCAGCTTACAGAGGGTGACAGGGAGTGGGGCCAACGTCCTGACTTTC.

CDR3 DNA sequence: TGTGCCAGCAGTGAATTTGAGGCAGATACGCAGTATTTT. Protein: CASSEFEADTQYF. J is TRBJ2-3 and V is TRBV2; no firm D call. The germline gives CDR1 SNHLY, CDR2 FYNNEI. Trimming removed 2 bases at V and 4 bases at J, with 7 bases between. CDR3 length: 13 amino acids.

This clone was picked up a small number of times. The rearrangement uses TRBV6-2 or TRBV6-3 and TRBJ1-1, with D perhaps TRBD1 (6 bases). In germline, CDR1 is MNHEY, CDR2 SVGEGT. The CDR3 covers 13 residues. With 2 bases removed from V and 5 bases from J, the gap between germline ends came to 9 bases. The CDR3 bases are TGTGCCAGCAGTTACACTGGACAGACTGAAGCTTTCTTT. It translates to CASSYTGQTEAFF.